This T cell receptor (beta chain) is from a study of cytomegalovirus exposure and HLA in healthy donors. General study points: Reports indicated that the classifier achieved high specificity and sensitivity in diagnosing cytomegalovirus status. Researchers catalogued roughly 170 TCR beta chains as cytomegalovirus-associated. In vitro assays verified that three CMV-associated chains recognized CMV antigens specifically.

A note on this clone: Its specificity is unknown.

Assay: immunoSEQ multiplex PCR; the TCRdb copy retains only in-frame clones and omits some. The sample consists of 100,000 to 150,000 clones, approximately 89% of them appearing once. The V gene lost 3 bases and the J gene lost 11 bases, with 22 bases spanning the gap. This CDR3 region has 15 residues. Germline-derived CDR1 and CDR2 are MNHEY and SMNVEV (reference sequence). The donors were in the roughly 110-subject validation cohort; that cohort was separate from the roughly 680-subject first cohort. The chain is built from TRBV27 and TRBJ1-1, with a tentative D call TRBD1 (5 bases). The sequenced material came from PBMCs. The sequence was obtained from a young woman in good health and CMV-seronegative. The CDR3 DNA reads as TGTGCCAGCAGTTTGGATTTTAGCGGCAGGGAGATGGCTTTCTTT. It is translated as CASSLDFSGREMAFF.